The 6 T cell receptor beta chains in this list originate from one sample, sequenced in a study of blood T cell repertoires in COVID-19 (dated by TCRdb to between 2020 and 2021). The receptor library was made with the immunoSEQ multiplex PCR assay. This immuneACCESS table, as held by TCRdb, lists in-frame sequences with V and J called but not all clones. Of the missing ones, under half trace to an unresolved V gene in checked studies; the others have no known cause. For this sample there are under 300,000 clones; under 85% appear just once. The top ten clones comprise approximately 4% of the sample. Sequences were obtained from peripheral blood. The origin of the receptors is a woman aged 40-49 years with active or convalescent COVID-19.

The J gene is TRBJ2-1, the V gene TRBV7-3, with 7 bases aligning to TRBD2. Per germline, CDR1 SGHTA and CDR2 FQGTGA. The CDR3 runs 14 residues. The junction had 7 bases not matched to a gene; V was cut back by 5 bases and J by 6 bases. CDR3 amino acids: CASSRGLRVNEQFF. The CDR3 bases are TGTGCCAGCAGCCGGGGACTACGGGTCAATGAGCAGTTCTTC.

This chain uses TRBV28 with TRBJ1-2; D is unresolved. Germline V gives CDR1 MDHEN, CDR2 SYDVKM. This CDR3 is 15 amino acids long. V was trimmed by 6 bases and J by 3 bases, leaving 17 bases between them. The CDR3 reads CASSPPGMGDYGYTF. The CDR3 DNA reads TGTGCCAGCAGCCCTCCTGGAATGGGAGACTATGGCTACACCTTC.

The chain employs TRBV19 and TRBJ2-2, with TRBD1 identical over 7 bases. This CDR3 spans 15 amino acids. Germline CDR1 and CDR2: LNHDA and SQIVND (reference sequence). V shed 3 bases, J shed 5 bases, and the junction held 6 bases outside the gene matches. The CDR3 DNA reads as TGTGCCAGTAGTATCATTTACAGGGGAACCGGGGAGCTGTTTTTT. The encoded protein is CASSIIYRGTGELFF.

The chain has TRBV3-1 (or the pseudogene TRBV3-2) and TRBJ2-2, with 14 bases matching TRBD2. The germline V gene has CDR1 LGHDT and CDR2 YNNKEL (reference sequence). V lost 4 bases to trimming and J lost 1 base; unmatched junction nucleotides: 2. CDR3 size: 17 residues. The CDR3 region has the DNA TGTGCCAGCAGCCGGGGACTAGCGGGGGTGAACACCGGGGAGCTGTTTTTT. Its translation is CASSRGLAGVNTGELFF.

V gene TRBV11-2 combines with J gene TRBJ1-3; 8 bases map to TRBD1. V lost 5 bases, J lost 0 bases, and 6 bases stayed unmatched. The CDR3 runs to 16 residues. Germline V lookup: CDR1 SGHAT, CDR2 FQNNGV. This chain's CDR3 is CASSVITGGSGNTIYF. CDR3 DNA sequence: TGTGCCAGCAGCGTAATAACAGGGGGCTCTGGAAACACCATATATTTT.

This rearrangement joins TRBV5-4 to TRBJ1-2; the D gene is possibly TRBD1 (6 bases). V gave up 2 bases and J gave up 4 bases, with 15 bases separating them. This CDR3 is 15 amino acids long. CDR1 is SGHNT, CDR2 YYREEE, per germline (reference sequence). The CDR3 protein is CASSLQTGQTYGYTF. The CDR3 nucleotides read TGTGCCAGCAGCTTACAAACCGGACAGACCTATGGCTACACCTTC.